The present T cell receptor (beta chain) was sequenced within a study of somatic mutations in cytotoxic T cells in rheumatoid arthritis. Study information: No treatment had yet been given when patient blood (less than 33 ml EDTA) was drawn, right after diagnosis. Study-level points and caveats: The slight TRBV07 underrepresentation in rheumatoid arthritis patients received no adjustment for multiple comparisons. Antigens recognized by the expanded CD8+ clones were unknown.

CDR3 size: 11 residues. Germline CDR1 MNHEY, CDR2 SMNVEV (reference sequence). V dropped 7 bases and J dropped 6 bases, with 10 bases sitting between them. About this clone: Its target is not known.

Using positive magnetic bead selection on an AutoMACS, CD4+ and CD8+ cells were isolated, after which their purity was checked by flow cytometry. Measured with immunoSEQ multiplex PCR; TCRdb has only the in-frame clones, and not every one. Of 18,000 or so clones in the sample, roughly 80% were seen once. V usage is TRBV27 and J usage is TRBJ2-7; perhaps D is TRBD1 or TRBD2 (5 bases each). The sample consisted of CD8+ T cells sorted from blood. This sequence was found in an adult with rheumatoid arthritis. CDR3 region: CASNGGSEQYF. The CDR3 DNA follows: TGTGCCAGCAATGGGGGAAGCGAGCAGTACTTC.